One sample yielded the 27 T cell receptor beta chains listed below, sequenced in a study of blood T cells in healthy people across ages. A second roughly 7 to 12 cycle PCR used barcoded and J-beta primers. TCRdb called the 5' RACE reads again in MiXCR, with one record for every CDR3 protein. The sample carries 500,000 to 600,000 distinct CDR3 sequences, 25% to 30% recorded once. Specimen: blood. These receptors were obtained from a woman aged 70-85 years in good health.

This clonotype was detected only a few times. The rearrangement joins TRBV25-1 to TRBJ2-2; D is uncertain. Germline values: CDR1 MGHDK, CDR2 SYGVNS. The CDR3 length is 11 residues. Trimming removed 7 bases from V and 4 bases from J, with 4 bases in between. In DNA, the CDR3 is TGTGCCAGCACGATCACCGGGGAGCTGTTTTTT. Protein sequence: CASTITGELFF.

This clonotype was seen more than once but under ten times. The rearrangement links TRBV4-2 to TRBJ1-1; the D is unclear. CDR1 and CDR2 from the germline V gene are LGHNA and YNFKEQ. V was shortened by 0 bases and J by 0 bases, with 8 bases between the two germline ends. CDR3 length: 15 residues. The CDR3 DNA follows: TGTGCCAGCAGCCAAGATTCGGGTCTGAACACTGAAGCTTTCTTT. Translation: CASSQDSGLNTEAFF.

The chain is built from TRBV10-3 and TRBJ2-6; perhaps TRBD1 as D (5 bases). Germline V gene lookup returns CDR1 ENHRY and CDR2 SYGVKD. CDR3 size: 15 residues. Trimming stripped 4 bases from V and 2 bases from J, with 9 bases between. CDR3 protein: CAISGSGTGANVLTF. The CDR3 DNA sequence: TGTGCCATCAGTGGTTCAGGGACTGGGGCCAACGTCCTGACTTTC.

This clonotype was counted between two and nine times. The gene calls are TRBV12-3 or TRBV12-4 and TRBJ2-4; 10 bases are shared with TRBD2. This CDR3 has 15 amino acids. V gave up 3 bases and J gave up 5 bases; unmatched junction bases: 4. The CDR3 DNA follows: TGTGCCAGCAGTTTTTGGCTAGCGGGGGAAAACATTCAGTACTTC. Translation gives CASSFWLAGENIQYF.

The chain is built from TRBV27 and TRBJ1-4; D remains unclear. V was clipped by 3 bases and J by 6 bases, with 11 bases between them. The CDR3 spans 14 residues. Germline V gene data show CDR1 as MNHEY and CDR2 as SMNVEV (reference sequence). CDR3 loop: CASSFSRVDEKLFF. CDR3 in DNA: TGTGCCAGCAGTTTCTCCCGGGTGGATGAAAAACTGTTTTTT.

The CDR3 reads CASSLETGATNEKLFF. DNA for the CDR3: TGCGCCAGCAGCCTCGAAACAGGGGCAACTAATGAAAAACTGTTTTTT. The rearrangement links TRBV4-3 to TRBJ1-4; 7 nucleotides agree with TRBD1. The ends lost 4 bases at V and 0 bases at J; junction bases unmatched: 5. Germline CDR1 reads LGHNA; CDR2 reads YSLEER. This CDR3 is 16 amino acids long.

This clonotype was picked up a small number of times. CDR3 sequence reads: CASSQYEGGTGSYEQYF. The CDR3 bases are TGCGCCAGCAGCCAATACGAAGGCGGGACAGGGTCCTACGAGCAGTACTTC. This chain links TRBV4-1 with TRBJ2-7; 9 nucleotides agree with TRBD1. Germline CDR1 MGHRA, CDR2 YSYEKL. The CDR3 contains 17 residues. V lost 2 bases and J lost 1; bases outside the gene matches: 9.

The chain joins TRBV5-1 to TRBJ2-3; tentative D call: TRBD1 (5 bases). The length of the CDR3 is 15 residues. V was clipped by 0 bases and J by 2 bases, with 10 bases between them. The germline V gene encodes CDR1 SGHRS and CDR2 YFSETQ. This chain's CDR3 is CASSLAGPTTDTQYF. In DNA, the CDR3 is TGCGCCAGCAGCTTGGCAGGGCCTACCACAGATACGCAGTATTTT. The whole variable domain, remainder taken from reference TRBV5-1 and TRBJ2-3, is KAGVTQTPRYLIKTRGQQVTLSCSPISGHRSVSWYQQTPGQGLQFLFEYFSETQRNKGNFPGRFSGRQFSNSRSEMNVSTLELGDSALYLCASSLAGPTTDTQYFGPGTRLTVL.

The J gene is TRBJ2-3, the V gene TRBV2; D not resolved. Germline-derived CDR1 and CDR2 are SNHLY and FYNNEI. Deletions cut 2 bases from V and 4 bases from J, with 4 bases between. CDR3 length equals 12 residues. The CDR3 coding sequence is TGTGCCAGCAGTGAAATGGCAGATACGCAGTATTTT. It encodes CASSEMADTQYF.

This chain joins TRBV14 and TRBJ2-2; TRBD1 aligns across 8 bases. The germline gives CDR1 SGHDN, CDR2 FVKESK. V lost 0 bases, J lost 7 bases, and 10 bases stayed unmatched. This CDR3 comprises 17 residues. This chain's CDR3 is CASSQEIGTGGRGELFF. CDR3 nucleotides: TGTGCCAGCAGCCAAGAAATTGGGACAGGAGGTCGCGGGGAGCTGTTTTTT. The variable domain in full, completed from reference TRBV14 and TRBJ2-2, reads EAGVTQFPSHSVIEKGQTVTLRCDPISGHDNLYWYRRVMGKEIKFLLHFVKESKQDESGMPNNRFLAERTGGTYSTLKVQPAELEDSGVYFCASSQEIGTGGRGELFFGEGSRLTVL.

The CDR3 region is CSVGRGRNTGELFF. CDR3 DNA sequence: TGCAGCGTTGGAAGGGGAAGGAACACCGGGGAGCTGTTTTTT. This rearrangement joins TRBV29-1 to TRBJ2-2; possibly TRBD1 for D (5 bases). V was trimmed by 4 bases and J by 1 base, leaving 10 bases between them. Looked up from germline, CDR1 is SQVTM and CDR2 is ANQGSEA. The CDR3 is made up of 14 amino acids.

This chain links TRBV4-3 with TRBJ1-2; possibly TRBD1 for D (5 bases). CDR3 size: 13 residues. Trimming took 4 bases from V and 4 from J, leaving 10 bases between them. Germline V gene data show CDR1 as LGHNA and CDR2 as YSLEER. CDR3 sequence: CASSLWGGYGYTF. CDR3 sequence (DNA): TGCGCCAGCAGCCTGTGGGGGGGCTATGGCTACACCTTC.

This clonotype appeared a single time. The V call is TRBV5-1, the J call TRBJ1-5; D might be TRBD1 (5 bases). The germline gives CDR1 SGHRS, CDR2 YFSETQ. The CDR3 contains 13 residues. The V gene lost 1 base and the J gene lost 6 bases, with 8 bases spanning the gap. CDR3 DNA: TGCGCCAGCAGCTTGCTGGGGGGTCAGCCCCAGCATTTT. Protein sequence: CASSLLGGQPQHF.

For this clonotype: Mismatch with germline at one junction end may stem from a read error. In DNA, the CDR3 is TGTGCCTGCAGTTTCTCTAATGAGGGCACTGAAGCTTTCTTT. It codes for CACSFSNEGTEAFF. This chain joins TRBV27 and TRBJ1-1, with D uncertain. The germline V gene has CDR1 MNHEY and CDR2 SMNVEV (reference sequence). There are 14 residues in the CDR3.

This clonotype came up once. One end of the junction varies from germline; a read error may be responsible. The genes are TRBV5-1 and TRBJ1-1; D is possibly TRBD1 (5 bases). The CDR3 has 14 residues. Germline CDR1 and CDR2: SGHRS and YFSETQ. The CDR3 sequence: CASSLAVGDTEAFF. DNA of the CDR3: TGCGCCAGCAGCTTGGCGGTAGGGGATACTGAGGCTTTCTTT.

This clonotype was seen only a few times. The chain has TRBV5-1 and TRBJ2-1; possibly TRBD2 for D (6 bases). Germline V gene data show CDR1 as SGHRS and CDR2 as YFSETQ. CDR3 size: 15 residues. The V end lost 3 bases, the J end lost 3 bases, and 13 bases lay between the germline ends. CDR3 sequence (DNA): TGCGCCAGCAGCTCCGGGACTCAAAGCTACAATGAGCAGTTCTTC. Translated: CASSSGTQSYNEQFF. The whole variable domain, remainder taken from reference TRBV5-1 and TRBJ2-1, is KAGVTQTPRYLIKTRGQQVTLSCSPISGHRSVSWYQQTPGQGLQFLFEYFSETQRNKGNFPGRFSGRQFSNSRSEMNVSTLELGDSALYLCASSSGTQSYNEQFFGPGTRLTVL.

This clonotype was counted only a few times. This sequence joins TRBV5-1 and TRBJ2-2; no firm D call. CDR3 length equals 14 residues. With 0 bases removed from V and 4 bases from J, the gap between germline ends came to 7 bases. Germline CDR1 is SGHRS and CDR2 is YFSETQ. DNA for the CDR3: TGCGCCAGCAGCTTGGATGTAACCACCGGGGAGCTGTTTTTT. Its translation: CASSLDVTTGELFF.

The chain carries TRBV6-6 and TRBJ2-7, with TRBD1 identical over 10 bases. Looked up from germline, CDR1 is MNHNY and CDR2 is SVGAGI (reference sequence). Trimming at V came to 2 bases and at J to 4 bases, leaving 5 bases not matched to a gene. This CDR3 region has 15 residues. The CDR3 nucleotides are TGTGCCAGCAGTTACCGACGGGACAGGGGATACGAGCAGTACTTC. Residues: CASSYRRDRGYEQYF.

The rearrangement uses TRBV3-1 and TRBJ2-4; 9 bases fit TRBD1. V lost 4 bases, J lost 4 bases, and 8 bases stayed unmatched. CDR3 length: 16 amino acids. Germline lookup yields CDR1 LGHDT and CDR2 YNNKEL (reference sequence). CDR3 DNA sequence: TGTGCCAGCAGCCTCTGGGGACAGGGAGAGAAAAACATTCAGTACTTC. This translates into CASSLWGQGEKNIQYF.

The table lists this clonotype with a few counts. The V and J genes are TRBV6-2 or TRBV6-3 and TRBJ2-7; maybe TRBD2 (5 bases). Germline CDR1 is MNHEY and CDR2 is SVGEGT. The CDR3 extends over 15 amino acids. V was pared by 1 base and J by 0 bases, with 10 bases between. CDR3 amino acids: CASSYFAGTSYEQYF. Here the CDR3 DNA reads TGTGCCAGCAGTTACTTCGCGGGTACCTCCTACGAGCAGTACTTC.

This clonotype was seen a handful of times. CDR3 DNA: TGTGCCAGCAGTCGCAACAGAGACTTCAATCAGCCCCAGCATTTT. This sequence encodes CASSRNRDFNQPQHF. The V call is TRBV2, the J call TRBJ1-5; D gene ambiguous. The CDR3 has 15 amino acids. V lost 5 bases and J 3 bases, leaving 14 bases between the germline ends. From germline, CDR1 is SNHLY and CDR2 FYNNEI. The variable domain in full, completed from reference TRBV2 and TRBJ1-5, reads EPEVTQTPSHQVTQMGQEVILRCVPISNHLYFYWYRQILGQKVEFLVSFYNNEISEKSEIFDDQFSVERPDGSNFTLKIRSTKLEDSAMYFCASSRNRDFNQPQHFGDGTRLSIL.

This chain links TRBV5-1 with TRBJ2-5; D not resolved. Germline V CDR1 and CDR2: SGHRS, YFSETQ. V lost 0 bases and J 1 base, leaving 10 bases between the germline ends. CDR3 length: 15 amino acids. The CDR3 is CASSLAARLQETQYF. The CDR3 DNA reads as TGCGCCAGCAGCTTGGCTGCACGGCTCCAAGAGACCCAGTACTTC.

This clonotype was seen at least ten times. This chain joins TRBV6-2 or TRBV6-3 and TRBJ2-7; no clear D. From germline, CDR1 is MNHEY and CDR2 SVGEGT. V lost 6 bases to trimming and J lost 3 bases, with 18 bases between them. The CDR3 totals 15 residues. CDR3 bases: TGTGCCAGCAGATCCGGTCCCGTTCTACTCTACGAGCAGTACTTC. Translated: CASRSGPVLLYEQYF.

This chain joins TRBV28 and TRBJ1-5; D gene ambiguous. CDR3 length equals 15 residues. V was pared by 4 bases and J by 0 bases, with 10 bases between. Germline-derived CDR1 and CDR2 are MDHEN and SYDVKM. The CDR3 DNA reads TGTGCCAGCAGTTCCCTCAGCTTTAGCAATCAGCCCCAGCATTTT. This codes for CASSSLSFSNQPQHF.

This clonotype was seen ten or more times. The chain links TRBV12-3 or TRBV12-4 to TRBJ1-1; D unclear. With 5 bases removed from V and 8 bases from J, the gap between germline ends came to 15 bases. The CDR3 extends over 13 amino acids. CDR3 nucleotides: TGTGCCAGCAGTCCCCTCGTTCCAGGCGAAGCTTTCTTT. Its translation: CASSPLVPGEAFF.

There are a few counts of this clonotype. The chain is built from TRBV5-1 and TRBJ2-5, with D perhaps TRBD2 (6 bases). The germline gives CDR1 SGHRS, CDR2 YFSETQ. The CDR3 extends over 12 amino acids. V lost 4 bases to trimming and J lost 4 bases, with 8 bases between them. The CDR3 sequence is CASSKGGETQYF. DNA of the CDR3: TGCGCCAGCAGCAAGGGAGGAGAGACCCAGTACTTC.

This clonotype was observed once. The CDR3 loop is CASSAAGGPNYGYTF. As DNA, the CDR3 is TGCGCCAGCAGCGCCGCAGGGGGCCCTAACTATGGCTACACCTTC. V is TRBV5-1 and J is TRBJ1-2; 8 bases align to TRBD1. J was trimmed by 0 bases and V by 4 bases; bases with no gene match: 5. Germline V gene sequence: CDR1 SGHRS, CDR2 YFSETQ. The CDR3 covers 15 residues. Filled out from reference TRBV5-1 and TRBJ1-2, the complete variable domain reads KAGVTQTPRYLIKTRGQQVTLSCSPISGHRSVSWYQQTPGQGLQFLFEYFSETQRNKGNFPGRFSGRQFSNSRSEMNVSTLELGDSALYLCASSAAGGPNYGYTFGSGTRLTVV.